Sequencing of this TCR beta chain was carried out in a study of T cell changes during pregnancy in multiple sclerosis. Clones were read by immunoSEQ multiplex PCR, and TCRdb kept only the in-frame ones, dropping some. Here the sample spans 40,000 to 60,000 clones, around 94% being singletons. The J segment lost 5 bases and the V segment lost 5 bases, leaving 2 bases of the junction unmatched. The CDR3 is 12 residues long. Germline values: CDR1 SEHNR, CDR2 FQNEAQ (reference sequence). The sample here was CD8+ T cells from peripheral blood mononuclear cells, taken before pregnancy. The V gene is TRBV7-9, the J gene TRBJ1-1, with 7 bases aligning to TRBD1. The receptor was derived from a female donor with multiple sclerosis, enrolled in a pregnancy study. The CDR3, as DNA: TGTGCCAGCAGCGGCAGGGGGACTGAAGCTTTCTTT. Translation: CASSGRGTEAFF. The full variable domain, with the rest looked up from reference TRBV7-9 and TRBJ1-1, is DTGVSQNPRHKITKRGQNVTFRCDPISEHNRLYWYRQTLGQGPEFLTYFQNEAQLEKSRLLSDRFSAERPKGSFSTLEIQRTEQGDSAMYLCASSGRGTEAFFGQGTRLTVV.